The 4 T cell receptor beta chains presented below share a single source sample, sequenced in a study of blood T cell repertoires in COVID-19. Repertoires were generated with immunoSEQ multiplex PCR, while TCRdb's copy carries only in-frame clones and drops some. The data hold about 240,000 clones, with 85% to 90% observed a single time. Sequencing was performed on peripheral blood. These receptors were collected from a man in his fifties or sixties with acute or convalescent COVID-19.

The sample holds one count of this clone. J is TRBJ2-7 and V is TRBV19; TRBD2 agrees at 7 bases. V was clipped by 0 bases and J by 5 bases; unmatched bases: 10. CDR1 LNHDA and CDR2 SQIVND come from the germline V gene (reference sequence). CDR3 size: 16 residues. CDR3 sequence reads: CASSIEGTTMGDEQYF. The CDR3 DNA reads as TGTGCCAGTAGTATAGAAGGGACTACGATGGGCGACGAGCAGTACTTC.

The chain joins TRBV28 to TRBJ2-2; D is unclear. The V end was cut by 6 bases, the J end by 0 bases, with 8 bases between. The CDR3 is 14 amino acids. Germline values: CDR1 MDHEN, CDR2 SYDVKM. The CDR3 coding sequence is TGTGCCAGCAGCCCGGGTACGAACACCGGGGAGCTGTTTTTT. Its translation is CASSPGTNTGELFF.

V gene TRBV7-2 combines with J gene TRBJ1-1, with D maybe TRBD1 (5 bases). CDR3 length: 15 residues. With 5 bases removed from V and 4 bases from J, the gap between germline ends came to 17 bases. Germline V CDR1 and CDR2: SGHTA, FQGNSA. Written as DNA, the CDR3 is TGTGCCAGCAGCCCGTCCCAAGGGGTCGGCACTGAAGCTTTCTTT. Its protein is CASSPSQGVGTEAFF.

This clone was detected only once. The rearrangement links TRBV19 to TRBJ1-4; 7 bases fit TRBD1. The germline gives CDR1 LNHDA, CDR2 SQIVND (reference sequence). This CDR3 region has 14 residues. Unmatched junction bases numbered 9, after V lost 7 bases and J lost 7 bases. The CDR3 sequence is CASKRNRGGEKLFF. DNA for the CDR3: TGTGCCAGTAAAAGGAACAGGGGTGGTGAAAAACTGTTTTTT.